Listed here are 18 T cell receptor beta chains from one sample, sequenced in a study of monozygotic twins with inflammatory bowel disease. TCRdb reworked the 5' RACE reads into one entry per CDR3 protein, no DNA. The specimen's table records fewer than 550,000 distinct CDR3 sequences. The sequencing input was blood. The receptor source for this set is a human donor with ulcerative colitis or Crohn's disease, or a healthy co-twin of an affected twin (not recorded which).

The chain links TRBV19 to TRBJ1-2; the D call of TRBD1 rests on TCRdb alone, since no DNA is present to check it. The CDR3 is 15 residues long. Germline CDR1 is LNHDA and CDR2 is SQIVND (reference sequence). CDR3 amino acids: CASSIQTGQNYGYTF.

This chain links TRBV10-3 with TRBJ2-5; there is no DNA to check the TCRdb D call of TRBD2. CDR1 is ENHRY, CDR2 SYGVKD, per germline. This CDR3 has 14 residues. CDR3 loop: CAIGGSGSSETQYF.

The CDR3: CAIRSGTVLYEQYF. The chain has TRBV10-3 and TRBJ2-7; TCRdb's D gene call, TRBD1, goes unchecked for lack of DNA. Germline values: CDR1 ENHRY, CDR2 SYGVKD. The CDR3 loop spans 14 amino acids.

The chain recombines TRBV6-1 with TRBJ1-6. Germline lookup yields CDR1 MNHNS and CDR2 SASEGT. The CDR3 is 15 residues long. CDR3 protein: CASSDEGSRGSPLHF.

The genes are TRBV20-1 and TRBJ2-7; lacking DNA, the TRBD1 call made by TCRdb goes unchecked. CDR1 is DFQATT, CDR2 SNEGSKA, per germline (reference sequence). The CDR3 is made up of 16 amino acids. The CDR3 sequence: CSASGRTGLTTYEQYF.

This rearrangement joins TRBV6-5 to TRBJ2-1; TCRdb's assignment of TRBD1 cannot be checked, as there is no DNA. There are 19 residues in the CDR3. Looked up from germline, CDR1 is MNHEY and CDR2 is SVGAGI. The CDR3 region is CASSWTGFDTLNSYNEQFF.

The chain has TRBV5-1 and TRBJ2-2; no DNA is available, so the TRBD1 call from TCRdb remains unchecked. Germline CDR1 and CDR2: SGHRS and YFSETQ. CDR3 length: 14 amino acids. The CDR3 here is CASSLAAGSGELFF. Full variable domain (outside the CDR3, taken from reference TRBV5-1 and TRBJ2-2): KAGVTQTPRYLIKTRGQQVTLSCSPISGHRSVSWYQQTPGQGLQFLFEYFSETQRNKGNFPGRFSGRQFSNSRSEMNVSTLELGDSALYLCASSLAAGSGELFFGEGSRLTVL.

The V call is TRBV20-1, the J call TRBJ2-2; no DNA is available, so the TRBD2 call from TCRdb remains unchecked. The CDR3 has 14 amino acids. Germline CDR1 is DFQATT and CDR2 is SNEGSKA (reference sequence). CDR3 residues: CSARYGSGTGELFF.

This chain connects TRBV29-1 to TRBJ2-3. CDR3 length: 12 amino acids. From germline, CDR1 is SQVTM and CDR2 ANQGSEA. The CDR3 spells CSVSVLTDTQYF.

The chain has TRBV5-1 and TRBJ2-1; TCRdb lists TRBD1, though no DNA is available to test this call. From germline, CDR1 is SGHRS and CDR2 YFSETQ. CDR3 length: 15 residues. CDR3 residues: CASSPYRGRSDEQFF.

The chain combines TRBV3-1 with TRBJ2-7; lacking DNA, the TRBD1 call made by TCRdb goes unchecked. The CDR3 loop spans 16 amino acids. The germline gives CDR1 LGHDT, CDR2 YNNKEL (reference sequence). CDR3 loop: CASSQVLGGLSYEQYF.

The chain carries TRBV20-1 and TRBJ2-2; the TCRdb call, TRBD2, lacks DNA for checking. Germline lookup yields CDR1 DFQATT and CDR2 SNEGSKA (reference sequence). The CDR3 spans 15 residues. This CDR3 reads CSARVMASGGGELFF.

The rearrangement uses TRBV9 and TRBJ2-1; TCRdb calls TRBD2, which cannot be checked without DNA. The CDR3 is 15 amino acids. In germline, CDR1 is SGDLS, CDR2 YYNGEE. CDR3 sequence reads: CASSAAGLSYNEQFF.

The chain carries TRBV5-1 and TRBJ2-4. The CDR3 extends over 14 amino acids. The germline CDR1 and CDR2 sequences are SGHRS and YFSETQ. The CDR3 sequence: CASSLTPDKNIQYF.

The genes are TRBV25-1 and TRBJ1-3. Germline CDR1 and CDR2: MGHDK and SYGVNS. The CDR3 extends over 14 amino acids. CDR3 sequence: CASSDVQAGNTIYF. Looking up the rest from reference TRBV25-1 and TRBJ1-3 gives the full variable domain: EADIYQTPRYLVIGTGKKITLECSQTMGHDKMYWYQQDPGMELHLIHYSYGVNSTEKGDLSSESTVSRIRTEHFPLTLESARPSHTSQYLCASSDVQAGNTIYFGEGSWLTVV.

The rearrangement joins TRBV5-1 to TRBJ1-4; absent DNA, TCRdb's TRBD1 call cannot be checked. Germline V lookup: CDR1 SGHRS, CDR2 YFSETQ. This CDR3 is built from 14 residues. The CDR3 reads CASSPDGRGEKLFF.

The J gene is TRBJ1-4, the V gene TRBV7-2; checking the TCRdb D call of TRBD1 is not possible without DNA. Germline CDR1 is SGHTA and CDR2 is FQGNSA. The CDR3 extends over 15 amino acids. The CDR3 loop reads CASSSGQGRGEKLFF.

V is TRBV12-3 or TRBV12-4 and J is TRBJ1-6. The CDR3 runs 15 residues. CDR3 amino acids: CASSLTTGPNSPLHF.